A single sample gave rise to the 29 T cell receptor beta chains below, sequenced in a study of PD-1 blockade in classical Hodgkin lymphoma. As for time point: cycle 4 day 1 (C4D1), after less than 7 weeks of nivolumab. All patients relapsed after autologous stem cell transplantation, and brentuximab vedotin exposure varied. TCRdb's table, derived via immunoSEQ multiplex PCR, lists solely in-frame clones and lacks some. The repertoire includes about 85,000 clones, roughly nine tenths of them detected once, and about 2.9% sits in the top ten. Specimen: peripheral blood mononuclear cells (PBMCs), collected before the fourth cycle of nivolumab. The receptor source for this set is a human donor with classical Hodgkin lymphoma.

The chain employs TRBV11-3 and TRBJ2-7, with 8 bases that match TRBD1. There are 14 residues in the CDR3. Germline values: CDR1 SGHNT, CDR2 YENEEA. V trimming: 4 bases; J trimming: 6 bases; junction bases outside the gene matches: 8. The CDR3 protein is CASSSRTGKGEQYF. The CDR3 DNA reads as TGTGCCAGCAGCTCCCGGACAGGGAAGGGCGAGCAGTACTTC.

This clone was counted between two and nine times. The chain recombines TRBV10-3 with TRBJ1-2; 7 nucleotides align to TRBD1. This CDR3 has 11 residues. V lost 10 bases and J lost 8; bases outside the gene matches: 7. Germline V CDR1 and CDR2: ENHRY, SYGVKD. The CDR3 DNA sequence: TGTGCCACACAGGGGCCTAAAGGCTACACCTTC. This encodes CATQGPKGYTF.

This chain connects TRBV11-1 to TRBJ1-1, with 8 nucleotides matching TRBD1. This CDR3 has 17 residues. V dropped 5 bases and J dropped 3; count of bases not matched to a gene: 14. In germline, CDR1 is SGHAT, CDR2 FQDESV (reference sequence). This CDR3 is CASSQPPGGYEDTEAFF. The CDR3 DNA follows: TGTGCCAGCAGCCAACCGCCAGGGGGCTATGAGGACACTGAAGCTTTCTTT.

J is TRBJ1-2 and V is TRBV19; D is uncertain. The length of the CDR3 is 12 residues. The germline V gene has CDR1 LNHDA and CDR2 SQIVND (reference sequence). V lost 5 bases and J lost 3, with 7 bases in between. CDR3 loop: CASSFVDYGYTF. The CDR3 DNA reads TGTGCCAGTAGTTTCGTCGACTATGGCTACACCTTC.

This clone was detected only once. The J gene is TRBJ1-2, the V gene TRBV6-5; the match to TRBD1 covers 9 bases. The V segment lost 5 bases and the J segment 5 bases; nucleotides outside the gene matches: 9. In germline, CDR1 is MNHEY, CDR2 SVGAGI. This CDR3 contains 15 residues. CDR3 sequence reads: CASSPSSTGGYGYTF. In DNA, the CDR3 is TGTGCCAGCAGTCCCTCCTCGACAGGGGGATATGGCTACACCTTC.

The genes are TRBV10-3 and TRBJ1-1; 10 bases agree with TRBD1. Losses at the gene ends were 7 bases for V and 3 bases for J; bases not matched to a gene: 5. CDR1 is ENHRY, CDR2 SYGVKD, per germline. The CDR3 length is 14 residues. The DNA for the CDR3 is TGTGCCATCATGAGACAGGGGGCAGACACTGAAGCTTTCTTT. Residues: CAIMRQGADTEAFF.

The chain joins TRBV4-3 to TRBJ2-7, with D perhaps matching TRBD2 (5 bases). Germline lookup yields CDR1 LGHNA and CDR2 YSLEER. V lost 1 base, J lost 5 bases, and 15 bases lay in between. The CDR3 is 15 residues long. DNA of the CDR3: TGCGCCAGCAGCCAAGTACGAACATTCGGGGACGAGCAGTACTTC. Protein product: CASSQVRTFGDEQYF.

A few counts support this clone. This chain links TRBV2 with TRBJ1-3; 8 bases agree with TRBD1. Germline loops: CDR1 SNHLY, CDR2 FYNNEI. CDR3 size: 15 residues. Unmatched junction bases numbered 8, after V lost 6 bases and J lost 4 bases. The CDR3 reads CASSLDRGTGNTIYF. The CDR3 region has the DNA TGTGCCAGCAGCCTAGACAGGGGTACAGGAAACACCATATATTTT.

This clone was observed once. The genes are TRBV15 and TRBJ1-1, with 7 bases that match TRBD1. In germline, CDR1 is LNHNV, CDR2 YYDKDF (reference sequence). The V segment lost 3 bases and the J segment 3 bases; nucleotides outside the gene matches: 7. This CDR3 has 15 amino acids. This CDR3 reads CATSRDRRGYTEAFF. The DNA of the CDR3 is TGTGCCACCAGCAGGGACAGGCGGGGTTACACTGAAGCTTTCTTT.

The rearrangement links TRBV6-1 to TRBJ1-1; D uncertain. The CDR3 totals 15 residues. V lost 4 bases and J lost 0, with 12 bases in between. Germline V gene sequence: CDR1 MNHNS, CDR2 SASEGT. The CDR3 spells CASSATAGLNTEAFF. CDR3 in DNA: TGTGCCAGCAGTGCAACTGCCGGTCTGAACACTGAAGCTTTCTTT.

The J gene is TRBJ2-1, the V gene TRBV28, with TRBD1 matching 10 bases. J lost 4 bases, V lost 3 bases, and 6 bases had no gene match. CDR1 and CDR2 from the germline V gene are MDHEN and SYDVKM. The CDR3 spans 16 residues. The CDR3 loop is CASSFRDRGIYNEQFF. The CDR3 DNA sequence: TGTGCCAGCAGTTTTCGGGACAGGGGTATATACAATGAGCAGTTCTTC. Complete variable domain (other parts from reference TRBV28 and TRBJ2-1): DVKVTQSSRYLVKRTGEKVFLECVQDMDHENMFWYRQDPGLGLRLIYFSYDVKMKEKGDIPEGYSVSREKKERFSLILESASTNQTSMYLCASSFRDRGIYNEQFFGPGTRLTVL.

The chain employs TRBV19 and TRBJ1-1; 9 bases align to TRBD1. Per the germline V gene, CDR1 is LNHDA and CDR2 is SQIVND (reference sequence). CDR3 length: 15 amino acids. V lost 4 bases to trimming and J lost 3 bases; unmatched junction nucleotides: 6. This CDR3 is CASSTRTGADTEAFF. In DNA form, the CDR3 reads TGTGCCAGTAGTACCCGGACAGGGGCCGACACTGAAGCTTTCTTT.

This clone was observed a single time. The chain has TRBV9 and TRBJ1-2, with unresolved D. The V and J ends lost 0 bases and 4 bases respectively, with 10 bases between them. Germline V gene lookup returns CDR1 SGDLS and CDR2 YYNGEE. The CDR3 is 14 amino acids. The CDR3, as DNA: TGTGCCAGCAGCGTAGGTTTGGCCTTCTATGGCTACACCTTC. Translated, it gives CASSVGLAFYGYTF.

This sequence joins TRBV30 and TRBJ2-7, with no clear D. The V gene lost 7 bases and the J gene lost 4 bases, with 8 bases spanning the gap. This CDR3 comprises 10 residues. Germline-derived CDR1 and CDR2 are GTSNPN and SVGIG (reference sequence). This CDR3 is CASQGYEQYF. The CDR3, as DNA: TGTGCCTCCCAAGGATACGAGCAGTACTTC.

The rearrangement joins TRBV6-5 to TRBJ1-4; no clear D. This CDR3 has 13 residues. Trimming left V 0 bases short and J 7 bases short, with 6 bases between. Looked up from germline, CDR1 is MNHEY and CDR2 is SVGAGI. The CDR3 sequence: CASSYSPFEKLFF. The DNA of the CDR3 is TGTGCCAGCAGTTACTCGCCATTTGAAAAACTGTTTTTT.

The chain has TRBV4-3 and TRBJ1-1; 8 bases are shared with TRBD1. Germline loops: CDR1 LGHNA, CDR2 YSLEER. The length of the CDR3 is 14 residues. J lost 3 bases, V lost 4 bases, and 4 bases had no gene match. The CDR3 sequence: CASSPTGGDTEAFF. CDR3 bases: TGCGCCAGCAGCCCAACAGGGGGGGACACTGAAGCTTTCTTT.

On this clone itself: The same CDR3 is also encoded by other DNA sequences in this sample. Written as DNA, the CDR3 is TGTGCCAGCAGTTTTGACAGCAATCAGCCCCAGCATTTT. Its translation is CASSFDSNQPQHF. The chain couples TRBV27 to TRBJ1-5, with D unresolved. V was clipped by 3 bases and J by 1 base, with 4 bases between them. From germline, CDR1 is MNHEY and CDR2 SMNVEV (reference sequence). The CDR3 totals 13 residues.

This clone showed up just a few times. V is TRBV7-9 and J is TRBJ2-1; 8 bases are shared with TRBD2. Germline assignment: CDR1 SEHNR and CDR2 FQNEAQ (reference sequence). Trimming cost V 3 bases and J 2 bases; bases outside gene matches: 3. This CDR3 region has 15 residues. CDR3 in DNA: TGTGCCAGCAGCTTCTCAGCGGGGGCCTACAATGAGCAGTTCTTC. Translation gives CASSFSAGAYNEQFF.

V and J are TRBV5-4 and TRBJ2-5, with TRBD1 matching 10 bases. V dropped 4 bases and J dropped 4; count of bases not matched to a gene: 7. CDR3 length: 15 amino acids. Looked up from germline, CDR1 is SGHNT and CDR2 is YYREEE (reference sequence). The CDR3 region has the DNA TGTGCCAGCAGCCCAAGACAGGGGGCGGGAGAGACCCAGTACTTC. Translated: CASSPRQGAGETQYF.

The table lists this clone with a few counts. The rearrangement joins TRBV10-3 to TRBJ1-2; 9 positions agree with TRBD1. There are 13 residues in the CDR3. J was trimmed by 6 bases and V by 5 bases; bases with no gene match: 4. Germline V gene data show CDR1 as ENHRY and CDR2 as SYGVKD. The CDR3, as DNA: TGTGCCATCAGTACCGGGACAGGGAATGGCTACACCTTC. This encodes CAISTGTGNGYTF.

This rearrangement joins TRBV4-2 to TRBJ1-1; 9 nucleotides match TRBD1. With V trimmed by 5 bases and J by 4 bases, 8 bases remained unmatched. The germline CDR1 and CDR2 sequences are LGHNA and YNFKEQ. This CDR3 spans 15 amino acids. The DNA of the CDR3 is TGTGCCAGCAGCTCACAGGGGGCGCGGGGCACTGAAGCTTTCTTT. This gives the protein CASSSQGARGTEAFF.

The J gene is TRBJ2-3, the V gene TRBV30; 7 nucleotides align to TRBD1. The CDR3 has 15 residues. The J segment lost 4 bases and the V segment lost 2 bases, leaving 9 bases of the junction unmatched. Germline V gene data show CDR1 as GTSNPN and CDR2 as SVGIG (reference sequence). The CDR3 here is CAWSRQGWAADTQYF. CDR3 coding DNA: TGTGCCTGGAGTCGACAGGGATGGGCCGCAGATACGCAGTATTTT.

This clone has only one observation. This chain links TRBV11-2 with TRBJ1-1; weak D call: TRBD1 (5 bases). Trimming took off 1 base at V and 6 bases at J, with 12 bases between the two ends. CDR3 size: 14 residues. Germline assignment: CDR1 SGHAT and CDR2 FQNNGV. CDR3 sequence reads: CASSLAPAGAEAFF. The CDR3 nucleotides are TGTGCCAGCAGCTTAGCTCCGGCGGGGGCTGAAGCTTTCTTT.

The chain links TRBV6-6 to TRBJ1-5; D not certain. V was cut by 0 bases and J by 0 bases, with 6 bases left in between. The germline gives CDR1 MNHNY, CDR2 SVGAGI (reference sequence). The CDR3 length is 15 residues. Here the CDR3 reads CASSYSRGSNQPQHF. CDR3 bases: TGTGCCAGCAGTTACTCGCGGGGTAGCAATCAGCCCCAGCATTTT.

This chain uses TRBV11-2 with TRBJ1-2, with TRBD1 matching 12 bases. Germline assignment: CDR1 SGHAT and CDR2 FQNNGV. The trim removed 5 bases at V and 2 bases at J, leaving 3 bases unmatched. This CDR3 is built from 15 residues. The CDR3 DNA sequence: TGTGCCAGCAGCCTGGGGACAGGGGGCAACTATGGCTACACCTTC. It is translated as CASSLGTGGNYGYTF.

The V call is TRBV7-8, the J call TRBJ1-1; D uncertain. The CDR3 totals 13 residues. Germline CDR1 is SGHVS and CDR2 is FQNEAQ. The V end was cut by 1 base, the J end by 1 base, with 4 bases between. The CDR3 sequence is CASSLESNTEAFF. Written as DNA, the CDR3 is TGTGCCAGCAGCTTAGAATCGAACACTGAAGCTTTCTTT.

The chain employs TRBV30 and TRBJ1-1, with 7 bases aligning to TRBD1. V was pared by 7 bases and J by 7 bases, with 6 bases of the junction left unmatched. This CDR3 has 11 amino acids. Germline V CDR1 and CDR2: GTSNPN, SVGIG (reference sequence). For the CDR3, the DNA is TGTGCCTTCCTCCGGACAGGTGAAGCTTTCTTT. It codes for CAFLRTGEAFF.

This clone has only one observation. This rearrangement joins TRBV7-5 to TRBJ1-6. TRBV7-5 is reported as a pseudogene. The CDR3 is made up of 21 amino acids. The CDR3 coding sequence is TGTGCCAGAAGCCTCGGGGGGGGGCCAGGACTCCAGAGCTCCTATAATTCACCCCTCCACTTT. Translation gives CARSLGGGPGLQSSYNSPLHF.

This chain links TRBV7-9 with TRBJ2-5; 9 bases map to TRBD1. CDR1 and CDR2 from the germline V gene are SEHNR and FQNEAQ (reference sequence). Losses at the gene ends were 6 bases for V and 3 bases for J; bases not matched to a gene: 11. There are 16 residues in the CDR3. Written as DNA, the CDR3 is TGTGCCAGCAGTCCCCGGGGGGACAGGGCTAAAGAGACCCAGTACTTC. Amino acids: CASSPRGDRAKETQYF.